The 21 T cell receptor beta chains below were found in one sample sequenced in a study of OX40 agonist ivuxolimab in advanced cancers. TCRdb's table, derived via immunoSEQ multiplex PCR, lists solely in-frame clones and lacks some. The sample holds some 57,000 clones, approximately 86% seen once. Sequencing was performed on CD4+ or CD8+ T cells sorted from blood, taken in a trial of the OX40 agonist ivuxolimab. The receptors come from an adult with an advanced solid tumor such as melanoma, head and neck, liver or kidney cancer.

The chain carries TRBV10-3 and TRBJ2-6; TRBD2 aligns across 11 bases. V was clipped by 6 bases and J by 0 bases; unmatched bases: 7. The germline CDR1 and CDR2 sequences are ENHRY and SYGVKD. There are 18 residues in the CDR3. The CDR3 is CAISLAGGKYSGANVLTF. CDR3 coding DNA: TGTGCCATCAGCTTAGCGGGAGGGAAATACTCTGGGGCCAACGTCCTGACTTTC.

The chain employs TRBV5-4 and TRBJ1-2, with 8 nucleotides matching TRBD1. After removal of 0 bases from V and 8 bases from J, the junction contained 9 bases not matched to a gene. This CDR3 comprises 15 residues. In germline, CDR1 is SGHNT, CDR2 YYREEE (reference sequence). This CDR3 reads CASSLDRQGARGYTF. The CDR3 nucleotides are TGTGCCAGCAGCTTGGATAGGCAGGGGGCGCGAGGCTACACCTTC.

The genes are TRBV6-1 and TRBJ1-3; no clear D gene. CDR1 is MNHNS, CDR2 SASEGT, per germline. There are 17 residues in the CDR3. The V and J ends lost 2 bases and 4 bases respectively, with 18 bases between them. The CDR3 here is CASSEIGSLNVGNTIYF. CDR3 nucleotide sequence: TGTGCCAGCAGTGAAATAGGCAGTCTGAATGTCGGAAACACCATATATTTT.

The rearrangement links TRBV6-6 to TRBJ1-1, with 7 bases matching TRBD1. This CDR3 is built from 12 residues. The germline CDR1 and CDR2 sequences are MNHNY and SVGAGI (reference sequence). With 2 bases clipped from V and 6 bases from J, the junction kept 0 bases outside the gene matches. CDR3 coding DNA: TGTGCCAGCAGTTACGACAGGGCTGAAGCTTTCTTT. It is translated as CASSYDRAEAFF.

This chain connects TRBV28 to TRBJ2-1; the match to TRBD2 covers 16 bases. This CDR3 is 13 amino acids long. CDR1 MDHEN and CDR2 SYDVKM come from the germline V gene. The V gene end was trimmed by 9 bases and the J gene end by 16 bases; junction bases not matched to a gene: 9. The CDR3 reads CASTGTSGRALFF. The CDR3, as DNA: TGTGCCAGTACCGGGACTAGCGGGAGGGCCTTATTCTTC.

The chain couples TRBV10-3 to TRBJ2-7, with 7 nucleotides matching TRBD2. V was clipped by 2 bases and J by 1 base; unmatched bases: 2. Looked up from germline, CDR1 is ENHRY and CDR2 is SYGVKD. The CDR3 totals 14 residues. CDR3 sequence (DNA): TGTGCCATCAGTGAGGCAGCGGGGTCCTACGAGCAGTACTTC. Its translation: CAISEAAGSYEQYF.

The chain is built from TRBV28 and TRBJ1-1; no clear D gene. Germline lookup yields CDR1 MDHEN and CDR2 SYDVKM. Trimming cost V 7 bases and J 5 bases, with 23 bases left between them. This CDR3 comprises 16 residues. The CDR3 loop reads CASKYNLATGRTEAFF. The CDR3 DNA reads TGTGCCAGCAAATACAATCTGGCTACGGGAAGGACTGAAGCTTTCTTT. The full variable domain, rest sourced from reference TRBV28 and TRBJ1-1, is DVKVTQSSRYLVKRTGEKVFLECVQDMDHENMFWYRQDPGLGLRLIYFSYDVKMKEKGDIPEGYSVSREKKERFSLILESASTNQTSMYLCASKYNLATGRTEAFFGQGTRLTVV.

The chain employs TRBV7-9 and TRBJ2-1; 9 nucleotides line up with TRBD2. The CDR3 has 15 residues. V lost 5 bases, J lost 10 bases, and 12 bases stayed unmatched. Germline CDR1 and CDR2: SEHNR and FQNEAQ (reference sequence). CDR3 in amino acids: CASSPLAGGLWEQFF. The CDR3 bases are TGTGCCAGCAGCCCGCTGGCGGGAGGGCTTTGGGAGCAGTTCTTC.

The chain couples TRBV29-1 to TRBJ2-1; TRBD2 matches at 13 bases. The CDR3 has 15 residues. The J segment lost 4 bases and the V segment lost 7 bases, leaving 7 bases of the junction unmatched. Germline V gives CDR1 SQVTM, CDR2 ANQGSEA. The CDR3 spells CSARLAGGRYNEQFF. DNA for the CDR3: TGCAGCGCCAGACTAGCGGGAGGACGATACAATGAGCAGTTCTTC.

The CDR3 is CASSLAREADTQYF. CDR3 nucleotides: TGTGCCAGCAGCTTGGCGCGGGAAGCAGATACGCAGTATTTT. The chain uses TRBV5-5 and TRBJ2-3, with D perhaps matching TRBD2 (6 bases). Deletions cut 0 bases from V and 4 bases from J, with 9 bases between. Germline assignment: CDR1 SGHKS and CDR2 YYEKEE (reference sequence). There are 14 residues in the CDR3.

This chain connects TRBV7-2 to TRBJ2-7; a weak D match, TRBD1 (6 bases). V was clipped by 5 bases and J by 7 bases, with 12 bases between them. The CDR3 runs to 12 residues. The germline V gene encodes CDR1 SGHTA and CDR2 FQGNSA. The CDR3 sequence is CASSPQGLEQYF. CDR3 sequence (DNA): TGTGCCAGCAGCCCACAGGGTTTGGAGCAGTACTTC.

The CDR3 here is CASRFTVNTEAFF. The CDR3 nucleotides are TGTGCCAGCAGATTTACAGTGAACACTGAAGCTTTCTTT. This rearrangement joins TRBV7-2 to TRBJ1-1; no clear D. This CDR3 contains 13 residues. Germline CDR1 is SGHTA and CDR2 is FQGNSA. Trimming stripped 6 bases from V and 0 bases from J, with 8 bases between.

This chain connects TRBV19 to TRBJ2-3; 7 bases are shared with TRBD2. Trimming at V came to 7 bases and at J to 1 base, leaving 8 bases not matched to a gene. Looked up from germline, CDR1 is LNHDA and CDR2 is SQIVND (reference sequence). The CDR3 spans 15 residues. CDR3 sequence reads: CASKEGGPGTDTQYF. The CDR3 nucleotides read TGTGCCAGTAAAGAGGGAGGGCCTGGCACAGATACGCAGTATTTT.

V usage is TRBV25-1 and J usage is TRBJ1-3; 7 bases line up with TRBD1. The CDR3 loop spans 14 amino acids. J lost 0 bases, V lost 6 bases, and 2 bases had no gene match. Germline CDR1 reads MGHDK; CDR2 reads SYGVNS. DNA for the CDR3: TGTGCCAGCAGGGACAGGTTCTCTGGAAACACCATATATTTT. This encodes CASRDRFSGNTIYF.

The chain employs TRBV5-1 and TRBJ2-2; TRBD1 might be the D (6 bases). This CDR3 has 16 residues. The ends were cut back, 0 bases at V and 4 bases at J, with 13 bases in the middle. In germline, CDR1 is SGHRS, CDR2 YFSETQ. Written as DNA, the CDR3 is TGCGCCAGCAGCTTGGCCGGAACAGGGAGCACCGGGGAGCTGTTTTTT. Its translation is CASSLAGTGSTGELFF. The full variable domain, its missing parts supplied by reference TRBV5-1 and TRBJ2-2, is KAGVTQTPRYLIKTRGQQVTLSCSPISGHRSVSWYQQTPGQGLQFLFEYFSETQRNKGNFPGRFSGRQFSNSRSEMNVSTLELGDSALYLCASSLAGTGSTGELFFGEGSRLTVL.

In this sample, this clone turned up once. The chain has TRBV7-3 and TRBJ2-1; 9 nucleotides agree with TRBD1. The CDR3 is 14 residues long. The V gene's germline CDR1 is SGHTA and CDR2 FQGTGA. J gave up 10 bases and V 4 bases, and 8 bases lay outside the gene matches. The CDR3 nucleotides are TGTGCCAGCAGCTCGACAGGGGGATCTGGGGAGCAGTTCTTC. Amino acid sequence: CASSSTGGSGEQFF.

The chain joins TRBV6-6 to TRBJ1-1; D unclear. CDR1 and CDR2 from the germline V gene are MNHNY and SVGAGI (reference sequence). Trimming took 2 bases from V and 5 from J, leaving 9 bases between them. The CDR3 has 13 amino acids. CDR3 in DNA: TGTGCCAGCAGTTACAGGGCAGAAACTGAAGCTTTCTTT. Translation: CASSYRAETEAFF.

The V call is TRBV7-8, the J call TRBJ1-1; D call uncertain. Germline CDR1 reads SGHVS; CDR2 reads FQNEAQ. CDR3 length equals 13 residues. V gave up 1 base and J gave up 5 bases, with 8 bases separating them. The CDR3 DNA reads TGTGCCAGCAGCTTAGAAGCGGATACTGAAGCTTTCTTT. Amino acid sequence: CASSLEADTEAFF.

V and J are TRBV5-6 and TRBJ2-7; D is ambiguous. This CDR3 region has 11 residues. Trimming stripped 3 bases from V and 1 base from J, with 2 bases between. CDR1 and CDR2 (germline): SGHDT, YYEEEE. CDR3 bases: TGTGCCAGCAGCTCTTCCTACGAGCAGTACTTC. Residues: CASSSSYEQYF.

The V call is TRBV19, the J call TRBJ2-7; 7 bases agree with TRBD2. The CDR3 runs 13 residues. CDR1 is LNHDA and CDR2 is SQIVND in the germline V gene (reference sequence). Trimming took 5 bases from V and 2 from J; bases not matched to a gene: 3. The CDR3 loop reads CASSGTTTYEQYF. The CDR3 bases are TGTGCCAGTAGTGGGACTACAACCTACGAGCAGTACTTC.

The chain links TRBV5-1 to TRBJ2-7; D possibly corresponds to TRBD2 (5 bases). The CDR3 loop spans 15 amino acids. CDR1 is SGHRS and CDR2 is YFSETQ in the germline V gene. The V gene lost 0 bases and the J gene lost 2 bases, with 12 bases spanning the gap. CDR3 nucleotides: TGCGCCAGCAGCTTGGCGGGGTCTGGGCCCTACGAGCAGTACTTC. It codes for CASSLAGSGPYEQYF.